One and the same sample provided the 12 T cell receptor beta chains below, sequenced in a study of blood T cell repertoires in COVID-19. Assay: immunoSEQ multiplex PCR; the TCRdb copy retains only in-frame clones and omits some. The sample holds 300,000 to 350,000 clones, roughly 90% seen once. The source material was peripheral blood. The receptors derive from a man aged 18 to 29 with active or convalescent COVID-19.

The chain employs TRBV7-9 and TRBJ2-1; TRBD2 is a possible D gene (6 bases). Trimming shortened V by 4 bases and J by 4 bases, and 20 bases separated the two germline ends. CDR1 SEHNR and CDR2 FQNEAQ come from the germline V gene (reference sequence). This CDR3 is built from 17 residues. The CDR3 protein is CASSYPGGSGSYNEQFF. CDR3 sequence (DNA): TGTGCCAGCAGCTACCCCGGAGGTAGCGGATCTTACAATGAGCAGTTCTTC. The complete variable domain, with remaining parts taken from reference TRBV7-9 and TRBJ2-1, reads DTGVSQNPRHKITKRGQNVTFRCDPISEHNRLYWYRQTLGQGPEFLTYFQNEAQLEKSRLLSDRFSAERPKGSFSTLEIQRTEQGDSAMYLCASSYPGGSGSYNEQFFGPGTRLTVL.

V gene TRBV7-2 combines with J gene TRBJ1-3; the D is unclear. This CDR3 comprises 14 residues. Looked up from germline, CDR1 is SGHTA and CDR2 is FQGNSA. Trimming removed 2 bases at V and 2 bases at J, with 7 bases between. DNA for the CDR3: TGTGCCAGCAGCTTAATCGCTACTGGAAACACCATATATTTT. This encodes CASSLIATGNTIYF.

CDR3: CASSELGYEQYF. The CDR3 nucleotides read TGTGCCAGCAGTGAACTAGGCTACGAGCAGTACTTC. This chain joins TRBV6-1 and TRBJ2-7, with D uncertain. The ends were cut back, 2 bases at V and 3 bases at J, with 5 bases in the middle. The CDR3 has 12 amino acids. The germline gives CDR1 MNHNS, CDR2 SASEGT.

The chain couples TRBV2 to TRBJ1-3, with D unresolved. CDR3 length equals 13 residues. Germline V CDR1 and CDR2: SNHLY, FYNNEI. Deletions cut 7 bases from V and 0 bases from J, with 7 bases between. The CDR3 DNA reads as TGTGCCAGCACCGACACCTCTGGAAACACCATATATTTT. It encodes CASTDTSGNTIYF.

The chain has TRBV29-1 and TRBJ1-1, with a possible D match to TRBD1 (6 bases). V dropped 4 bases and J dropped 3 bases, with 9 bases sitting between them. The CDR3 has 12 amino acids. Germline CDR1 and CDR2: SQVTM and ANQGSEA. CDR3 sequence: CSVGKGDTEAFF. The CDR3 DNA reads as TGCAGCGTTGGAAAGGGGGACACTGAAGCTTTCTTT.

DNA for the CDR3: TGTGCCAGCAGCTTAAGGCGGGGGCCCAGCACAGATACGCAGTATTTT. Its protein is CASSLRRGPSTDTQYF. The chain is built from TRBV7-9 and TRBJ2-3; maybe TRBD2 (7 bases). V was clipped by 2 bases and J by 0 bases, with 12 bases between them. The CDR3 spans 16 residues. Germline assignment: CDR1 SEHNR and CDR2 FQNEAQ (reference sequence).

This chain joins TRBV7-2 and TRBJ1-2, with TRBD1 identical over 11 bases. The V segment lost 5 bases and the J segment 0 bases; nucleotides outside the gene matches: 5. The CDR3 runs to 16 residues. In germline, CDR1 is SGHTA, CDR2 FQGNSA. CDR3 in DNA: TGTGCCAGCAGCGGACAGGGGGCCGGCACTAACTATGGCTACACCTTC. Residues: CASSGQGAGTNYGYTF. The complete variable domain, with remaining parts taken from reference TRBV7-2 and TRBJ1-2, reads GAGVSQSPSNKVTEKGKDVELRCDPISGHTALYWYRQSLGQGLEFLIYFQGNSAPDKSGLPSDRFSAERTGGSVSTLTIQRTQQEDSAVYLCASSGQGAGTNYGYTFGSGTRLTVV.

The rearrangement uses TRBV20-1 and TRBJ2-7, with 7 bases identical to TRBD1. Germline CDR1 is DFQATT and CDR2 is SNEGSKA (reference sequence). Trimming at V came to 6 bases and at J to 2 bases, leaving 1 base not matched to a gene. The CDR3 extends over 11 amino acids. CDR3 sequence (DNA): TGCAGTGCCGACAGGGCCTACGAGCAGTACTTC. It translates to CSADRAYEQYF.

The chain is built from TRBV6-5 and TRBJ2-1; 8 bases fit TRBD1. Germline CDR1 and CDR2: MNHEY and SVGAGI. This CDR3 has 13 residues. Germline trimming cut 6 bases from V and 8 bases from J; bases unmatched to any gene: 6. This CDR3 is CASRRTGIDEQFF. In DNA, the CDR3 is TGTGCCAGCAGAAGGACAGGGATCGATGAGCAGTTCTTC.

Here the CDR3 DNA reads TGTGCCAGCCTAACTGGAGGGAGGCGGACAGATACGCAGTATTTT. Translating gives CASLTGGRRTDTQYF. The rearrangement links TRBV14 to TRBJ2-3; maybe TRBD2 (6 bases). The V end was cut by 8 bases, the J end by 3 bases, with 18 bases between. Per germline, CDR1 SGHDN and CDR2 FVKESK. This CDR3 has 15 residues.

This clone was seen only once. CDR3: CSVVPPGRRRGSIYF. The CDR3 DNA sequence: TGCAGCGTTGTGCCCCCGGGGCGGCGAAGGGGGTCCATATATTTT. V and J are TRBV29-1 and TRBJ1-3; tentative D call: TRBD1 (6 bases). CDR3 length equals 15 residues. Trimming pared 4 bases from V and 11 bases from J, leaving 24 bases between. The germline V gene encodes CDR1 SQVTM and CDR2 ANQGSEA.

This rearrangement joins TRBV9 to TRBJ2-2, with D possibly matching TRBD2 (6 bases). V gave up 0 bases and J gave up 2 bases, with 14 bases separating them. This CDR3 contains 17 residues. CDR1 is SGDLS and CDR2 is YYNGEE in the germline V gene. CDR3 nucleotides: TGTGCCAGCAGCGTAGGCTGGACTACTTCAAACACCGGGGAGCTGTTTTTT. It codes for CASSVGWTTSNTGELFF.